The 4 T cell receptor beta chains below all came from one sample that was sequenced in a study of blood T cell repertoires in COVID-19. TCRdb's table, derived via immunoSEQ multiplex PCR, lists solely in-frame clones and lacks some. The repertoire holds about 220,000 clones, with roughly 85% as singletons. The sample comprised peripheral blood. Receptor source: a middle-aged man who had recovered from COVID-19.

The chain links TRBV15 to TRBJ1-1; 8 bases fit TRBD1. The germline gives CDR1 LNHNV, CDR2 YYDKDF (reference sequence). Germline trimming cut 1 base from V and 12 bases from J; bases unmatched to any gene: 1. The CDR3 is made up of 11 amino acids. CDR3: CATSRGTGSFF. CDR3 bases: TGTGCCACCAGCAGAGGGACAGGGTCTTTCTTT.

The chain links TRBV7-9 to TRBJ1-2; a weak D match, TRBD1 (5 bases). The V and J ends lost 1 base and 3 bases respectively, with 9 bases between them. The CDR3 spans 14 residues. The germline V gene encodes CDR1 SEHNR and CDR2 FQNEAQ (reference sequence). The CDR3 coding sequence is TGTGCCAGCAGCTTAGACAGGTCCTACTATGGCTACACCTTC. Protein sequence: CASSLDRSYYGYTF. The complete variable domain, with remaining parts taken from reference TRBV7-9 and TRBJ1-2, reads DTGVSQNPRHKITKRGQNVTFRCDPISEHNRLYWYRQTLGQGPEFLTYFQNEAQLEKSRLLSDRFSAERPKGSFSTLEIQRTEQGDSAMYLCASSLDRSYYGYTFGSGTRLTVV.

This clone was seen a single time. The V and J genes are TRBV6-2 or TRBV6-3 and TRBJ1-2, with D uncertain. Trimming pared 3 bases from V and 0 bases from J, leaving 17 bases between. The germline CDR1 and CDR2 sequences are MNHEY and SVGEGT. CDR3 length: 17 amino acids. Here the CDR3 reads CASSYGQRILANYGYTF. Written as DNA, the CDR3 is TGTGCCAGCAGTTATGGGCAGCGGATCTTAGCTAACTATGGCTACACCTTC.

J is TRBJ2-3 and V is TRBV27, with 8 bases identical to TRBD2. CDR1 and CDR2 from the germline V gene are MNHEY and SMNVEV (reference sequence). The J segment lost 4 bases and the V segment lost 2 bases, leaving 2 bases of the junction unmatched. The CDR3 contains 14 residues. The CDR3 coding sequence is TGTGCCAGCAGTTTAGCAGCGGGAGCAGATACGCAGTATTTT. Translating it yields CASSLAAGADTQYF.